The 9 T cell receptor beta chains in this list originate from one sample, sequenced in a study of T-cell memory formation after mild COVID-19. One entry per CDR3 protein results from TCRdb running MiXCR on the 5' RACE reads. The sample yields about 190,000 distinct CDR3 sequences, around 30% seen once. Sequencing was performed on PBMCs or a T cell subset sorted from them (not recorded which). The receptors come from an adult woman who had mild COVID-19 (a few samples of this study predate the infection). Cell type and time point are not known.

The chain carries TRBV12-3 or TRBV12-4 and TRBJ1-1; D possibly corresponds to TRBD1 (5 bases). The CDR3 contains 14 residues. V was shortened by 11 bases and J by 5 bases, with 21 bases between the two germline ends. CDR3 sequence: CAGGRTARGTEAFF. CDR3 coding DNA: TGTGCCGGGGGACGGACCGCTAGAGGAACTGAAGCTTTCTTT.

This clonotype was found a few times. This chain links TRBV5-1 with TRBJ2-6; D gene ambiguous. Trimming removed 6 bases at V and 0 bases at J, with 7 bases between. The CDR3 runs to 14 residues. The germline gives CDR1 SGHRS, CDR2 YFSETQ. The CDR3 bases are TGCGCCAGCACCCTCGTCTCTGGGGCCAACGTCCTGACTTTC. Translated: CASTLVSGANVLTF.

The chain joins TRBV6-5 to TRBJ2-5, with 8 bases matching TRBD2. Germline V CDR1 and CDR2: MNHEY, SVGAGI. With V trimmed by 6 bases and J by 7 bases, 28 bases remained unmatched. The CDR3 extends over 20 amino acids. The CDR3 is CASSRARPWAGGETPWTQYF. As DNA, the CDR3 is TGTGCCAGCAGCCGAGCCCGACCTTGGGCGGGGGGCGAGACCCCGTGGACCCAGTACTTC.

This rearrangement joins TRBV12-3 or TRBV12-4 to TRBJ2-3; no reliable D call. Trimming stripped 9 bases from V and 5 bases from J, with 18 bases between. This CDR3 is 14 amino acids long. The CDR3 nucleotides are TGTGCCAGTCAGAGGTCTACCCTTTTAGATACGCAGTATTTT. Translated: CASQRSTLLDTQYF.

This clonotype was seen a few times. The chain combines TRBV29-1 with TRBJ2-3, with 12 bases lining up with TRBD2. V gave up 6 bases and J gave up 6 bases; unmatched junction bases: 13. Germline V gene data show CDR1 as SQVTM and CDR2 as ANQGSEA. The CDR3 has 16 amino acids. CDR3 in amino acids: CSVRPLLAGGTDTQYF. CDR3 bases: TGCAGCGTCCGACCGCTACTAGCGGGAGGAACGGATACGCAGTATTTT.

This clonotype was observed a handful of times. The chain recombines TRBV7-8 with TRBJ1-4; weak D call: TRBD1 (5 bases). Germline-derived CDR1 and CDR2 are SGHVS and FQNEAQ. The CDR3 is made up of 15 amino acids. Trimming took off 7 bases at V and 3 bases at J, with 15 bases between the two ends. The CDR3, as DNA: TGTGCCAGCACCACCCAGGGCCTGGCTAATGAAAAACTGTTTTTT. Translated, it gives CASTTQGLANEKLFF.

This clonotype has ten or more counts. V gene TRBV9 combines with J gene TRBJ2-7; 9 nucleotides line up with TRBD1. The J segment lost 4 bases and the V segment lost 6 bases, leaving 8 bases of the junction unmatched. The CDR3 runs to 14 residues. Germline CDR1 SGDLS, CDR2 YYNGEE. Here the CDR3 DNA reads TGTGCCAGCAATAGCGGACAGGGGTCATACGAGCAGTACTTC. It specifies CASNSGQGSYEQYF.

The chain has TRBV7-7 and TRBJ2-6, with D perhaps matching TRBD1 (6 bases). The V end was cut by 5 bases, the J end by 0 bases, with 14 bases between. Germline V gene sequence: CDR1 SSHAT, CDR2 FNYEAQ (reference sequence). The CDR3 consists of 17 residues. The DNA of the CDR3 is TGTGCCAGCAGCACCGAATACAGGGCCTCTGGGGCCAACGTCCTGACTTTC. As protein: CASSTEYRASGANVLTF.

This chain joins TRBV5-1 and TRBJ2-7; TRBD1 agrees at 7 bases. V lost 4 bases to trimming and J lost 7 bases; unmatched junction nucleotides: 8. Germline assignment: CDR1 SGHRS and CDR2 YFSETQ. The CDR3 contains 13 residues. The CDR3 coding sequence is TGCGCCAGCAGCCTACAGGGGCGATCGGAGCAGTACTTC. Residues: CASSLQGRSEQYF.